There are a few counts of the clone carrying this TCR beta chain. This entry belongs to a study of patients and donors after allogeneic stem cell transplantation. TCRdb re-called the RT-PCR reads through MiXCR, storing one row per CDR3 protein. The sample consists of approximately 140,000 distinct CDR3 sequences, about 40% of them appearing once. Germline CDR1 and CDR2: MDHEN and SYDVKM. The CDR3 totals 18 residues. The trim removed 6 bases at V and 1 base at J, leaving 16 bases unmatched. The source is a human donor who was either an allogeneic HSCT recipient or a stem cell or donor lymphocyte infusion donor (not recorded which). It is not recorded whose cells these are; they may come from a transplant donor. J is TRBJ2-7 and V is TRBV28; TRBD1 agrees at 9 bases. The sample was blood, either unsorted or a sorted T cell fraction (not recorded which). CDR3 region: CASSDSRLGQGLSYEQYF. The CDR3 DNA reads TGTGCCAGCAGCGACTCTAGACTGGGACAGGGACTATCCTACGAGCAGTACTTC. The complete variable domain, with remaining parts taken from reference TRBV28 and TRBJ2-7, reads DVKVTQSSRYLVKRTGEKVFLECVQDMDHENMFWYRQDPGLGLRLIYFSYDVKMKEKGDIPEGYSVSREKKERFSLILESASTNQTSMYLCASSDSRLGQGLSYEQYFGPGTRLTVT.